The 13 T cell receptor beta chains given below trace back to one sample, sequenced in a study of cytomegalovirus exposure and HLA in healthy donors. The PCR was carried out with 60 Vbeta primers and 13 Jbeta primers. The repertoire was sequenced with immunoSEQ multiplex PCR; TCRdb's copy has only in-frame clones and lacks some. The sample has about 180,000 clones; more than 75% are singletons. Sequencing was performed on PBMCs. The source of these receptors is a woman in her twenties or thirties in good health and CMV-seropositive.

The gene calls are TRBV5-8 and TRBJ1-6; 8 positions match TRBD1. Losses at the gene ends were 2 bases for V and 7 bases for J; bases not matched to a gene: 2. CDR3 length equals 14 residues. Per germline, CDR1 SGHTS and CDR2 YDEGEE. The CDR3 loop is CASSFDRGNSPLHF. The DNA of the CDR3 is TGTGCCAGCAGCTTCGACAGGGGCAATTCACCCCTCCACTTT. Full variable domain (remainder filled in from reference TRBV5-8 and TRBJ1-6): EAGVTQSPTHLIKTRGQQATLRCSPISGHTSVYWYQQALGLGLQFLLWYDEGEERNRGNFPPRFSGRQFPNYSSELNVNALELEDSALYLCASSFDRGNSPLHFGNGTRLTVT.

The chain joins TRBV6-6 to TRBJ1-2; no reliable D call. Germline assignment: CDR1 MNHNY and CDR2 SVGAGI (reference sequence). CDR3 length: 13 amino acids. The V and J ends lost 6 bases and 4 bases respectively, with 12 bases between them. CDR3 residues: CASSYQTRYGYTF. The CDR3 bases are TGTGCCAGCAGCTACCAGACTCGCTATGGCTACACCTTC.

This chain connects TRBV4-1 to TRBJ1-2; 8 bases align to TRBD1. Trimming took 4 bases from V and 5 from J; bases not matched to a gene: 6. CDR1 MGHRA and CDR2 YSYEKL come from the germline V gene. The CDR3 totals 14 residues. CDR3 loop: CASSPVRTGYGYTF. CDR3 in DNA: TGCGCCAGCAGCCCCGTCAGGACAGGGTATGGCTACACCTTC.

The J gene is TRBJ1-1, the V gene TRBV7-9; D is unclear. Germline V gene data show CDR1 as SEHNR and CDR2 as FQNEAQ (reference sequence). The CDR3 totals 12 residues. V was cut by 5 bases and J by 3 bases, with 7 bases left in between. The CDR3 loop reads CASSRGDTEAFF. CDR3 nucleotides: TGTGCCAGCAGCCGTGGAGACACTGAAGCTTTCTTT.

CDR3: CASSLVTSAGGELFF. Written as DNA, the CDR3 is TGTGCCAGCAGCTTGGTGACTAGCGCGGGCGGGGAGCTGTTTTTT. The chain recombines TRBV5-4 with TRBJ2-2, with TRBD2 identical over 8 bases. After removal of 0 bases from V and 7 bases from J, the junction contained 5 bases not matched to a gene. Germline assignment: CDR1 SGHNT and CDR2 YYREEE (reference sequence). This CDR3 spans 15 amino acids.

V gene TRBV12-5 combines with J gene TRBJ2-5; the D gene is possibly TRBD1 (6 bases). V lost 0 bases and J 4 bases, leaving 21 bases between the germline ends. Germline lookup yields CDR1 LGHNT and CDR2 FRNRAP. This CDR3 has 18 amino acids. CDR3 nucleotides: TGTGCTAGTGGTTTGGTACCAACCGGACAGTTCTCGGGAGAGACCCAGTACTTC. Translated: CASGLVPTGQFSGETQYF.

This chain links TRBV7-7 with TRBJ1-5, with TRBD1 matching over 8 bases. The CDR3 contains 18 residues. V lost 1 base, J lost 4 bases, and 12 bases stayed unmatched. From germline, CDR1 is SSHAT and CDR2 FNYEAQ (reference sequence). CDR3 bases: TGTGCCAGCAGCTTAGTCGGACAGGGACCGGAGAGGAATCAGCCCCAGCATTTT. It codes for CASSLVGQGPERNQPQHF. The variable domain in full, with the rest retrieved from reference TRBV7-7 and TRBJ1-5, is GAGVSQSPRYKVTKRGQDVTLRCDPISSHATLYWYQQALGQGPEFLTYFNYEAQPDKSGLPSDRFSAERPEGSISTLTIQRTEQRDSAMYRCASSLVGQGPERNQPQHFGDGTRLSIL.

This clone appeared a single time. The chain uses TRBV18 and TRBJ2-1, with 9 positions matching TRBD1. Per germline, CDR1 KGHSH and CDR2 LQKENI. The J segment lost 3 bases and the V segment lost 2 bases, leaving 2 bases of the junction unmatched. The CDR3 totals 15 residues. Written as DNA, the CDR3 is TGTGCCAGCTCACCAAGGACAGGGGTCTACAATGAGCAGTTCTTC. The encoded protein is CASSPRTGVYNEQFF.

This rearrangement joins TRBV27 to TRBJ2-1; tentative D call: TRBD1 (7 bases). This CDR3 comprises 15 residues. Germline V CDR1 and CDR2: MNHEY, SMNVEV (reference sequence). The V end lost 0 bases, the J end lost 10 bases, and 16 bases lay between the germline ends. CDR3 DNA sequence: TGTGCCAGCAGTTTATCAAAAGGGGCAGGGGGGGAGCAGTTCTTC. Residues: CASSLSKGAGGEQFF.

In this sample, this clone turned up once. This chain links TRBV7-9 with TRBJ1-2; unclear D gene. Deletions cut 5 bases from V and 2 bases from J, with 12 bases between. CDR3 length: 14 residues. Germline CDR1 and CDR2: SEHNR and FQNEAQ (reference sequence). In nucleotides, the CDR3 is TGTGCCAGCAGCCTTATCGTAAGCAACTATGGCTACACCTTC. Amino acid sequence: CASSLIVSNYGYTF. Supplemented by reference TRBV7-9 and TRBJ1-2, the full variable domain reads DTGVSQNPRHKITKRGQNVTFRCDPISEHNRLYWYRQTLGQGPEFLTYFQNEAQLEKSRLLSDRFSAERPKGSFSTLEIQRTEQGDSAMYLCASSLIVSNYGYTFGSGTRLTVV.

V usage is TRBV4-3 and J usage is TRBJ1-2; weak D call: TRBD1 (5 bases). Trimming stripped 0 bases from V and 4 bases from J, with 15 bases between. The CDR3 runs to 16 residues. The germline V gene encodes CDR1 LGHNA and CDR2 YSLEER. CDR3 coding DNA: TGCGCCAGCAGCCAAGATTGGGAGGGGAGCATCTATGGCTACACCTTC. This gives the protein CASSQDWEGSIYGYTF.

V and J are TRBV29-1 and TRBJ1-3; 7 bases fit TRBD1. The CDR3 covers 14 residues. V shed 7 bases, J shed 1 base, and the junction held 7 bases outside the gene matches. Germline CDR1 is SQVTM and CDR2 is ANQGSEA. CDR3 residues: CSARRDSSGNTIYF. The CDR3 DNA follows: TGCAGCGCCCGCCGGGACAGTTCTGGAAACACCATATATTTT.

The sample holds one count of this clone. V usage is TRBV28 and J usage is TRBJ1-2; D is perhaps TRBD1 (5 bases). Looked up from germline, CDR1 is MDHEN and CDR2 is SYDVKM. This CDR3 has 15 residues. V was pared by 6 bases and J by 0 bases, with 14 bases between. This chain's CDR3 is CASRLRGEANYGYTF. CDR3 DNA: TGTGCCAGCAGGCTGCGGGGGGAGGCTAACTATGGCTACACCTTC.